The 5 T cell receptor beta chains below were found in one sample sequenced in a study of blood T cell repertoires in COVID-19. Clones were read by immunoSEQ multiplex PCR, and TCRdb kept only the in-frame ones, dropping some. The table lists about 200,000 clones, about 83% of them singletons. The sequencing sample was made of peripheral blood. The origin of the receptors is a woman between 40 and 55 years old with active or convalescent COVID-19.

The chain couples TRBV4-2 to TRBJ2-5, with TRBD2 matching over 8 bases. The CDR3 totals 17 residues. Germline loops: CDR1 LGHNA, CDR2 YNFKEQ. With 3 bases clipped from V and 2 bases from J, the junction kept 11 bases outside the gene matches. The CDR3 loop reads CASSQLRATSGQETQYF. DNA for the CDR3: TGTGCCAGCAGCCAGTTACGGGCAACTAGCGGACAAGAGACCCAGTACTTC.

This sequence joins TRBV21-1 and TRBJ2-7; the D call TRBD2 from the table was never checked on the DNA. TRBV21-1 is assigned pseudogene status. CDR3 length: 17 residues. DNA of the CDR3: TGTGCCAGCAGCAGACTAGGACTAGCGGGACTATCCTACGAGCAGTACTTC. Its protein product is CASSRLGLAGLSYEQYF.

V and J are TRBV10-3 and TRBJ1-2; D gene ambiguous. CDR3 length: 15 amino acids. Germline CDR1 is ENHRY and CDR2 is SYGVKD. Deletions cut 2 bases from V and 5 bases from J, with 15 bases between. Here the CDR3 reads CAISERGPESYGYTF. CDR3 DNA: TGTGCCATCAGTGAGAGAGGTCCAGAAAGTTATGGCTACACCTTC.

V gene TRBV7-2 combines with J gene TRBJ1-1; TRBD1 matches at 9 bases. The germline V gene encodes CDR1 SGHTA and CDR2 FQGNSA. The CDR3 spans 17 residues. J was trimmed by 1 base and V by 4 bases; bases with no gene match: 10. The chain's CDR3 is CASSYTFQGQGNTEAFF. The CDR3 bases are TGTGCCAGCAGCTACACTTTCCAGGGACAGGGGAACACTGAAGCTTTCTTT.

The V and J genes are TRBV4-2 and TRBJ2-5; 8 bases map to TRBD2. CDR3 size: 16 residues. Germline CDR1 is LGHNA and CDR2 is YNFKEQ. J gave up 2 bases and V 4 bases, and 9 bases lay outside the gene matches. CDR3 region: CASSPLEAGGQETQYF. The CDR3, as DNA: TGTGCCAGCAGCCCCCTAGAGGCGGGGGGACAAGAGACCCAGTACTTC.